This TCR beta chain was captured in a study of T cells in Graves' hyperthyroidism and ophthalmopathy. General study points: A model of 13 V-J features distinguished ophthalmopathy from stable hyperthyroidism.

This clonotype was seen only a few times. Antigen unknown. RNA transcripts served as the template for amplifying TCR beta CDR3 regions. The HTBI primer set served for first-round RT-PCR of the TCR CDR3. TCRdb reprocessed the multiplex PCR reads with MiXCR, giving one entry per CDR3 protein. The sample includes fewer than 550,000 distinct CDR3 sequences, more than 15% of them seen just once. Patients aged 18 to 65 with hyperthyroidism were newly diagnosed, with duration under 2 months. Patients with uncontrolled infections, other autoimmune diseases, pregnancy or lactation were excluded. Used for diagnoses were clinical symptoms, serum thyroxine and TRAb, thyroid ultrasound and orbital computed tomography. Sequenced: blood. This TCR derives from a woman under 30 with Graves' hyperthyroidism.

The CDR3 loop is CASSDSDTGYNEQFF. The CDR3 bases are TGCGCCAGCAGTGACTCGGACACGGGGTACAATGAGCAGTTCTTC. The chain has TRBV10-1 and TRBJ2-1; perhaps D is TRBD1 or TRBD2 (5 bases each). Per germline, CDR1 WNHNN and CDR2 SYGVQD (reference sequence). The length of the CDR3 is 15 residues. V was cut by 3 bases and J by 4 bases, with 13 bases left in between.